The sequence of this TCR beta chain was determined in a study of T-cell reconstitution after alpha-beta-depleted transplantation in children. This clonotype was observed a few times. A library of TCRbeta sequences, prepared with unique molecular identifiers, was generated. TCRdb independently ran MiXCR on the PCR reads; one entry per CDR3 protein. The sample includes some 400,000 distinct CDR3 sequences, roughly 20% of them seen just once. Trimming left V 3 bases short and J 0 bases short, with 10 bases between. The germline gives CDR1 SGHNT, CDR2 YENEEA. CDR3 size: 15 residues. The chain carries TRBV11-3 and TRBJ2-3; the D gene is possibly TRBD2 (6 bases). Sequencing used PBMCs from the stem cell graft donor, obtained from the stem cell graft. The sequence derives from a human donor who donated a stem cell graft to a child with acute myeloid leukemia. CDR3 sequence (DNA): TGTGCCAGCAGCTTGACCGGGAGAAGCACAGATACGCAGTATTTT. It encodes CASSLTGRSTDTQYF.